One and the same sample provided the 31 T cell receptor beta chains below, sequenced in a study of CD8 T cells in Susac syndrome. After extraction with the RNeasy kit, about 0.45 to 1 ug of the RNA was reverse transcribed using random hexamers. In TCRdb, the immunoSEQ multiplex PCR reads were re-called with MiXCR into one record per CDR3 protein. The repertoire has about 250,000 distinct CDR3 sequences, around 93% of them found once; the top ten carry around 0.072%. Sample: CD4+ T cells from PBMCs. These receptors came from a human donor with multiple sclerosis.

The V gene is TRBV19, the J gene TRBJ1-1, with 8 bases that match TRBD1. Per the germline V gene, CDR1 is LNHDA and CDR2 is SQIVND (reference sequence). The CDR3 is 15 amino acids. After removal of 5 bases from V and 2 bases from J, the junction contained 7 bases not matched to a gene. CDR3 sequence: CASSPNRGVNTEAFF. The CDR3 DNA sequence: TGTGCCAGTAGTCCCAACAGGGGGGTAAACACTGAAGCTTTCTTT. Full variable domain (missing parts from reference TRBV19 and TRBJ1-1): DGGITQSPKYLFRKEGQNVTLSCEQNLNHDAMYWYRQDPGQGLRLIYYSQIVNDFQKGDIAEGYSVSREKKESFPLTVTSAQKNPTAFYLCASSPNRGVNTEAFFGQGTRLTVV.

The chain carries TRBV18 and TRBJ2-5, with 9 bases that match TRBD1. CDR1 KGHSH and CDR2 LQKENI come from the germline V gene. V was clipped by 4 bases and J by 5 bases; unmatched bases: 14. The CDR3 is 17 amino acids. CDR3 sequence: CASSLQTTGTGLETQYF. CDR3 nucleotides: TGTGCCAGCTCACTACAGACCACCGGGACAGGGTTGGAGACCCAGTACTTC.

The chain recombines TRBV28 with TRBJ2-1, with no clear D. The germline CDR1 and CDR2 sequences are MDHEN and SYDVKM. CDR3 size: 13 residues. Trimming pared 7 bases from V and 5 bases from J, leaving 12 bases between. The CDR3 region is CASTHGENNEQFF. Here the CDR3 DNA reads TGTGCCAGCACCCATGGGGAAAACAATGAGCAGTTCTTC.

J is TRBJ2-7 and V is TRBV20-1, with D tentatively TRBD2 (5 bases). V was trimmed by 0 bases and J by 4 bases, leaving 16 bases between them. Germline V gene data show CDR1 as DFQATT and CDR2 as SNEGSKA (reference sequence). This CDR3 is 15 amino acids long. The CDR3: CSARDFRGSGYEQYF. The CDR3 bases are TGCAGTGCTAGAGATTTCAGAGGGTCGGGTTACGAGCAGTACTTC.

The J gene is TRBJ1-2, the V gene TRBV2; D gene unclear. The CDR3 is 14 residues long. The germline CDR1 and CDR2 sequences are SNHLY and FYNNEI. Trimming cost V 2 bases and J 12 bases, with 19 bases left between them. The DNA for the CDR3 is TGTGCCAGCAGTGAAATTAGGGCCAGCGCCTTGGACACCTTC. It translates to CASSEIRASALDTF.

This clonotype was seen a single time. The chain is built from TRBV3-1 and TRBJ2-2, with 7 nucleotides matching TRBD1. This CDR3 comprises 15 residues. The J segment lost 6 bases and the V segment lost 1 base, leaving 5 bases of the junction unmatched. Germline assignment: CDR1 LGHDT and CDR2 YNNKEL (reference sequence). This chain's CDR3 is CASSQVVQGAGELFF. The CDR3 DNA follows: TGTGCCAGCAGCCAAGTCGTTCAGGGGGCCGGGGAGCTGTTTTTT.

This chain connects TRBV19 to TRBJ1-2; D perhaps matches TRBD1 (5 bases). Germline V CDR1 and CDR2: LNHDA, SQIVND (reference sequence). CDR3 length: 14 residues. The ends were cut back, 1 base at V and 3 bases at J, with 9 bases in the middle. CDR3 sequence: CASSIGQSHYGYTF. In nucleotides, the CDR3 is TGTGCCAGTAGTATAGGACAGTCCCACTATGGCTACACCTTC.

The chain employs TRBV6-6 and TRBJ2-7, with a possible D match to TRBD2 (6 bases). Germline CDR1 is MNHNY and CDR2 is SVGAGI (reference sequence). The CDR3 is made up of 12 amino acids. The V end was cut by 5 bases, the J end by 6 bases, with 11 bases between. This CDR3 reads CASSLQEGEQYF. The CDR3 nucleotides read TGTGCCAGCAGTCTACAGGAGGGCGAGCAGTACTTC.

The chain is built from TRBV2 and TRBJ2-7, with TRBD1 as a possible D gene (6 bases). In germline, CDR1 is SNHLY, CDR2 FYNNEI. This CDR3 has 13 amino acids. Trimming stripped 4 bases from V and 6 bases from J, with 13 bases between. CDR3 DNA: TGTGCCAGCAGTGTAATGGGGGCCGGCGAGCAGTACTTC. This gives the protein CASSVMGAGEQYF.

The chain uses TRBV19 and TRBJ1-2, with TRBD1 as a possible D gene (5 bases). V shed 8 bases and J shed 4 bases, with 5 bases lying between them. The CDR3 length is 10 residues. Germline loops: CDR1 LNHDA, CDR2 SQIVND (reference sequence). The CDR3 sequence: CASGTYGYTF. The CDR3 nucleotides read TGTGCCAGTGGGACCTATGGCTACACCTTC. The full variable domain, completed using reference TRBV19 and TRBJ1-2, is DGGITQSPKYLFRKEGQNVTLSCEQNLNHDAMYWYRQDPGQGLRLIYYSQIVNDFQKGDIAEGYSVSREKKESFPLTVTSAQKNPTAFYLCASGTYGYTFGSGTRLTVV.

This chain uses TRBV24-1 with TRBJ2-3; tentatively, D is TRBD1 (5 bases). Per the germline V gene, CDR1 is KGHDR and CDR2 is SFDVKD. This CDR3 is built from 16 residues. The germline V and J ends were trimmed by 1 base and 2 bases, with 12 bases remaining between them. The CDR3 DNA reads as TGTGCCACCAGTGATTTTGACAGCCTCAACACAGATACGCAGTATTTT. It specifies CATSDFDSLNTDTQYF.

This chain connects TRBV6-1 to TRBJ2-1; D gene ambiguous. The V end lost 0 bases, the J end lost 1 base, and 7 bases lay between the germline ends. Germline loops: CDR1 MNHNS, CDR2 SASEGT. The CDR3 consists of 15 residues. CDR3 DNA: TGTGCCAGCAGTGAAGCGGTCAAATCCTACAATGAGCAGTTCTTC. It translates to CASSEAVKSYNEQFF.

The CDR3 sequence is CAWSVRGAANTGELFF. CDR3 nucleotides: TGTGCCTGGAGTGTAAGGGGGGCCGCGAACACCGGGGAGCTGTTTTTT. The rearrangement uses TRBV30 and TRBJ2-2; either TRBD1 or TRBD2 may fit D (6 bases each). Trimming removed 0 bases at V and 0 bases at J, with 11 bases between. The CDR3 contains 16 residues. CDR1 GTSNPN and CDR2 SVGIG come from the germline V gene (reference sequence).

J is TRBJ2-2 and V is TRBV6-5, with 7 bases identical to TRBD1. The germline CDR1 and CDR2 sequences are MNHEY and SVGAGI. The CDR3 sequence is 15 residues long. The V gene end was trimmed by 5 bases and the J gene end by 6 bases; junction bases not matched to a gene: 9. This CDR3 reads CASSPRSQGAGELFF. The CDR3 DNA follows: TGTGCCAGCAGTCCGCGGTCCCAGGGGGCCGGGGAGCTGTTTTTT.

J is TRBJ2-7 and V is TRBV9; maybe TRBD1 (6 bases). Per germline, CDR1 SGDLS and CDR2 YYNGEE. There are 17 residues in the CDR3. The V end lost 0 bases, the J end lost 1 base, and 17 bases lay between the germline ends. CDR3 coding DNA: TGTGCCAGCAGCGTAGGCCTCGGTGGGGGCGCTTCCTACGAGCAGTACTTC. Translating gives CASSVGLGGGASYEQYF.

The V and J genes are TRBV5-1 and TRBJ2-1, with 8 positions matching TRBD2. CDR1 is SGHRS and CDR2 is YFSETQ in the germline V gene. Trimming at V came to 0 bases and at J to 6 bases, leaving 8 bases not matched to a gene. The CDR3 is made up of 16 amino acids. The DNA for the CDR3 is TGCGCCAGCAGCTTGGTTAGCGGGATAGGAGGCAATGAGCAGTTCTTC. It specifies CASSLVSGIGGNEQFF.

This chain links TRBV20-1 with TRBJ1-5; perhaps TRBD1 as D (5 bases). V was shortened by 0 bases and J by 1 base, with 10 bases between the two germline ends. The CDR3 has 15 residues. The V gene's germline CDR1 is DFQATT and CDR2 SNEGSKA (reference sequence). CDR3 sequence: CSARDNRGSNQPQHF. The DNA for the CDR3 is TGCAGTGCTAGAGATAATAGGGGAAGCAATCAGCCCCAGCATTTT.

J is TRBJ1-5 and V is TRBV24-1; 7 nucleotides line up with TRBD1. Germline-derived CDR1 and CDR2 are KGHDR and SFDVKD. With 3 bases clipped from V and 6 bases from J, the junction kept 7 bases outside the gene matches. There are 15 residues in the CDR3. The CDR3 bases are TGTGCCACCAGTGATAGTCAGGGGGGATTTCAGCCCCAGCATTTT. Residues: CATSDSQGGFQPQHF.

The chain has TRBV6-5 and TRBJ2-1; D might be TRBD1 (6 bases). Between the trimmed V and J ends, which lost 4 bases and 8 bases, there was a span of 18 bases. Germline loops: CDR1 MNHEY, CDR2 SVGAGI. This CDR3 has 15 amino acids. CDR3 DNA: TGTGCCAGCAGTTCCAACAGGGTGGGTTTGGATGAGCAGTTCTTC. Translation gives CASSSNRVGLDEQFF.

The chain uses TRBV12-3 or TRBV12-4 and TRBJ2-5; the D gene is possibly TRBD2 (5 bases). The CDR3 loop spans 14 amino acids. V dropped 4 bases and J dropped 1 base, with 10 bases sitting between them. The CDR3 protein is CASSSSGTQETQYF. The CDR3 nucleotides read TGTGCCAGCAGTTCAAGCGGCACCCAAGAGACCCAGTACTTC.

V usage is TRBV6-2 or TRBV6-3 and J usage is TRBJ2-2; TRBD2 matches at 9 bases. Germline assignment: CDR1 MNHEY and CDR2 SVGEGT. V lost 6 bases and J lost 6; bases outside the gene matches: 5. The CDR3 contains 14 residues. The CDR3 sequence: CASRPSGTAGELFF. DNA for the CDR3: TGTGCCAGCAGACCTAGCGGGACCGCCGGGGAGCTGTTTTTT.

V is TRBV25-1 and J is TRBJ1-1; D is possibly TRBD1 (6 bases). The V end lost 7 bases, the J end lost 8 bases, and 14 bases lay between the germline ends. The V gene's germline CDR1 is MGHDK and CDR2 SYGVNS. The CDR3 totals 12 residues. This CDR3 reads CASTLGGGEAFF. Written as DNA, the CDR3 is TGTGCCAGCACCTTGGGGGGCGGCGAAGCTTTCTTT.

The chain joins TRBV5-1 to TRBJ1-2, with D tentatively TRBD1 (5 bases). The germline V and J ends were trimmed by 4 bases and 4 bases, with 11 bases remaining between them. The CDR3 consists of 13 residues. The germline V gene has CDR1 SGHRS and CDR2 YFSETQ. The DNA for the CDR3 is TGCGCCAGCAGCGTCAGGGCCGGCTATGGCTACACCTTC. It specifies CASSVRAGYGYTF.

The CDR3 loop is CASREGGSWDEQFF. The DNA of the CDR3 is TGTGCCAGCAGAGAGGGCGGGAGTTGGGATGAGCAGTTCTTC. The chain carries TRBV6-6 and TRBJ2-1; 7 positions agree with TRBD2. Trimming removed 6 bases from V and 8 bases from J; junction bases left unmatched: 10. This CDR3 is 14 amino acids long. Germline V gene sequence: CDR1 MNHNY, CDR2 SVGAGI (reference sequence).

This rearrangement joins TRBV7-9 to TRBJ1-3; D gene uncertain. The V end lost 5 bases, the J end lost 8 bases, and 13 bases lay between the germline ends. The germline V gene encodes CDR1 SEHNR and CDR2 FQNEAQ (reference sequence). The CDR3 is made up of 13 amino acids. CDR3 DNA: TGTGCCAGCAGCCCTTCACCGAGTGACACCATATATTTT. Protein product: CASSPSPSDTIYF.

This chain uses TRBV4-1 with TRBJ2-1; TRBD1 agrees at 10 bases. The CDR3 loop spans 21 amino acids. After removal of 3 bases from V and 3 bases from J, the junction contained 20 bases not matched to a gene. Germline values: CDR1 MGHRA, CDR2 YSYEKL. The CDR3 reads CASSHPGQGTNRAGLYNEQFF. The CDR3 region has the DNA TGCGCCAGCAGCCATCCGGGACAGGGGACGAATAGAGCGGGCCTCTACAATGAGCAGTTCTTC.

V usage is TRBV20-1 and J usage is TRBJ2-3; TRBD2 matches at 9 bases. The CDR3 extends over 14 amino acids. Germline assignment: CDR1 DFQATT and CDR2 SNEGSKA (reference sequence). Trimming took 2 bases from V and 3 from J; bases not matched to a gene: 3. CDR3 DNA sequence: TGCAGTGCTAGACCGGGACTAGCAACAGATACGCAGTATTTT. Protein sequence: CSARPGLATDTQYF.

J is TRBJ2-7 and V is TRBV5-1, with 8 bases aligning to TRBD1. Germline loops: CDR1 SGHRS, CDR2 YFSETQ. The CDR3 runs 13 residues. V trimming: 6 bases; J trimming: 2 bases; junction bases outside the gene matches: 4. DNA for the CDR3: TGCGCCAGCATAGGACAGGGACCCTACGAGCAGTACGTC. Encoded protein: CASIGQGPYEQYV.

In this sample, this clonotype turned up a few times. V and J are TRBV20-1 and TRBJ1-1, with D uncertain. The CDR3 runs to 13 residues. Germline loops: CDR1 DFQATT, CDR2 SNEGSKA (reference sequence). Trimming removed 3 bases from V and 0 bases from J, with 8 bases in between. The CDR3 DNA sequence: TGCAGTGCTAGTCCCAGCTTGAACACTGAAGCTTTCTTT. It is translated as CSASPSLNTEAFF.

CDR3 nucleotides: TGTGCCAGCAGTCCACTAGCGGGAGCCCCCCGCCAAGAGACCCAGTACTTC. Amino acid sequence: CASSPLAGAPRQETQYF. This chain connects TRBV12-3 or TRBV12-4 to TRBJ2-5; TRBD2 aligns across 11 bases. This CDR3 comprises 17 residues. The J segment lost 1 base and the V segment lost 5 bases, leaving 9 bases of the junction unmatched.

This clonotype has just a few counts. This chain links TRBV7-3 with TRBJ1-2, with D perhaps matching TRBD1 (6 bases). Trimming removed 5 bases from V and 8 bases from J, with 21 bases in between. This CDR3 spans 15 amino acids. Germline-derived CDR1 and CDR2 are SGHTA and FQGTGA. CDR3 sequence: CASSPSSAGAGGYTF. DNA for the CDR3: TGTGCCAGCAGCCCCAGTTCAGCGGGGGCGGGGGGCTACACCTTC.